The entry below describes one TCR beta chain. Its antigen is as yet unknown. The PCR was carried out with 60 Vbeta primers and 13 Jbeta primers. The data were produced by immunoSEQ multiplex PCR, yet TCRdb's version contains in-frame clones alone and is incomplete. This table has roughly 100,000 clones, about four fifths appearing once. This sample stems from a study of cytomegalovirus exposure and HLA in healthy donors. Study-wide points: TCR beta sequences reportedly predicted the HLA-A and HLA-B alleles of most subjects accurately. Earlier analysis found most TCR beta V segments productive about 90% or about 30% of the time. Most TCR sequences were rare, but some public TCRs occurred in many donors.

What was sequenced was PBMCs. The source is a young man in good health and CMV-seronegative.

Written as DNA, the CDR3 is TGTGCCAGTAGTATGGGGGGGGGAGGGGAAGCTTTCTTT. Translation: CASSMGGGGEAFF. J is TRBJ1-1 and V is TRBV19; D possibly corresponds to TRBD1 (5 bases). V was pared by 3 bases and J by 8 bases, with 13 bases between. CDR1 is LNHDA, CDR2 SQIVND, per germline (reference sequence). The CDR3 totals 13 residues.